The 10 T cell receptor beta chains in this list originate from one sample, sequenced in a study of Graves' ophthalmopathy and Graves' hyperthyroidism. For repertoire sequencing, the TCR beta CDR3 regions were amplified from RNA transcripts. Following a first-round RT-PCR that used HTBI primers, a second-round multiplex PCR was carried out. Via MiXCR, TCRdb re-called the multiplex PCR reads, giving one row per CDR3 protein. In the table there are around 1.1 million distinct CDR3 sequences, less than 45% of which are singletons. Specimen: peripheral blood or thyroid tissue (not recorded which). The source is an adult man with Graves' hyperthyroidism.

This clonotype showed up many times. The chain uses TRBV11-3 and TRBJ2-6; no reliable D call. In germline, CDR1 is SGHNT, CDR2 YENEEA. Trimming left V 5 bases short and J 1 base short, with 15 bases between. This CDR3 has 17 residues. CDR3 sequence reads: CASSPPPLLSGANVLTF. In nucleotides, the CDR3 is TGTGCCAGCAGCCCCCCGCCGTTACTGTCTGGGGCCAACGTCCTGACTTTC. The variable domain in full, completed from reference TRBV11-3 and TRBJ2-6, reads EAGVVQSPRYKIIEKKQPVAFWCNPISGHNTLYWYLQNLGQGPELLIRYENEEAVDDSQLPKDRFSAERLKGVDSTLKIQPAELGDSAVYLCASSPPPLLSGANVLTFGAGSRLTVL.

About this clonotype itself: One end of the junction does not line up with germline, which may come from a read error. The V and J genes are TRBV2 and TRBJ1-4, with 9 bases fitting TRBD1. This CDR3 comprises 14 residues. Germline values: CDR1 SNHLY, CDR2 FYNNEI. The CDR3 region is CASSSDRGDEKLLF. The CDR3 DNA sequence: TGTGCCAGCAGTTCGGACAGGGGAGATGAAAAACTGCTTTTT.

The CDR3 loop reads CASSPLAGGSNQPQHF. CDR3 sequence (DNA): TGTGCCAGCAGCCCACTGGCAGGGGGAAGCAATCAGCCCCAGCATTTT. The chain recombines TRBV7-9 with TRBJ1-5, with 7 positions matching TRBD1. The V gene's germline CDR1 is SEHNR and CDR2 FQNEAQ (reference sequence). V was clipped by 5 bases and J by 1 base; unmatched bases: 8. The CDR3 is made up of 16 amino acids.

This clonotype was observed a handful of times. This chain links TRBV4-1 with TRBJ1-4; unclear D gene. Germline V gives CDR1 MGHRA, CDR2 YSYEKL. The V gene lost 6 bases and the J gene lost 4 bases, with 12 bases spanning the gap. This CDR3 region has 14 residues. Here the CDR3 reads CASSTEKRNEKLFF. The CDR3 nucleotides are TGCGCCAGCAGTACCGAGAAACGTAATGAAAAACTGTTTTTT.

V gene TRBV11-2 combines with J gene TRBJ1-4, with D hard to call. The CDR3 consists of 13 residues. Germline CDR1 SGHAT, CDR2 FQNNGV. Trimming cost V 0 bases and J 13 bases, with 12 bases left between them. In DNA form, the CDR3 reads TGTGCCAGCAGCTTAGATCAGGCCACCGGACTGTTTTTT. Residues: CASSLDQATGLFF.

The chain is built from TRBV7-2 and TRBJ1-2; D uncertain. The V gene lost 6 bases and the J gene lost 4 bases, with 21 bases spanning the gap. The length of the CDR3 is 16 residues. Germline V gives CDR1 SGHTA, CDR2 FQGNSA. The CDR3 spells CASRKDPSSGPYGYTF. The CDR3 DNA follows: TGTGCCAGCAGGAAGGATCCCTCTAGCGGGCCCTATGGCTACACCTTC.

CDR3: CASSASANPAGYTF. CDR3 coding DNA: TGTGCCAGCAGCGCGAGCGCAAATCCAGCCGGCTACACCTTC. The V and J genes are TRBV7-9 and TRBJ1-2; no reliable D call. V dropped 5 bases and J dropped 8 bases, with 18 bases sitting between them. In germline, CDR1 is SEHNR, CDR2 FQNEAQ (reference sequence). CDR3 size: 14 residues.

Remarks on this clonotype: At one end the junction does not follow the germline gene, possibly because of a read error. V gene TRBV7-9 combines with J gene TRBJ1-5; no clear D. There are 14 residues in the CDR3. Germline CDR1 reads SEHNR; CDR2 reads FQNEAQ (reference sequence). The CDR3 sequence: CVSPTGELLRPQHF. CDR3 nucleotide sequence: TGTGTCAGCCCCACCGGGGAGCTGTTAAGGCCCCAGCATTTT.

The chain couples TRBV29-1 to TRBJ1-1; 7 positions agree with TRBD1. V gave up 5 bases and J gave up 11 bases; unmatched junction bases: 20. The CDR3 spans 15 residues. The germline gives CDR1 SQVTM, CDR2 ANQGSEA. CDR3 sequence reads: CSVPISKGDRPKAFF. CDR3 in DNA: TGCAGCGTTCCGATTTCCAAGGGGGACAGACCTAAGGCTTTCTTT.

This clonotype was detected only a few times. A much larger clone differs from this one at a single base, so this may be a read error. J is TRBJ1-5 and V is TRBV7-2; D gene unclear. Per the germline V gene, CDR1 is SGHTA and CDR2 is FQGNSA. CDR3 size: 13 residues. The CDR3 region has the DNA TGTGCCAGCGGCTTAGCGGGCACGCAGCCCCAGCATTTT. The encoded protein is CASGLAGTQPQHF.